One T cell receptor (beta chain) is described in this entry. No antigen is known for it. This entry comes from a study of T cell responses to AZD1222 COVID-19 vaccine. Study-level points and caveats: Baseline serostatus was positive in only a handful of AZD1222 recipients.

Assay used: immunoSEQ multiplex PCR; TCRdb lists only in-frame clones, some missing. The table shows approximately 120,000 clones, with about nine tenths occurring only once. After removal of 7 bases from V and 2 bases from J, the junction contained 4 bases not matched to a gene. The germline CDR1 and CDR2 sequences are LNHDA and SQIVND (reference sequence). The CDR3 is made up of 13 amino acids. The chain carries TRBV19 and TRBJ2-7, with TRBD1 identical over 8 bases. This material consisted of peripheral blood, taken on day 0 of AZD1222 vaccination. The source is an adult in good health. This chain's CDR3 is CASIGQGPYEQYF. CDR3 coding DNA: TGTGCCAGTATTGGACAGGGCCCCTACGAGCAGTACTTC.